This entry lists 11 T cell receptor beta chains sequenced from one sample in a study of technical replicates of blood from several donors. Produced via immunoSEQ multiplex PCR; TCRdb's table is partial and in-frame only. Among approximately 50,000 clones listed, about 96% were seen once. Sequencing input: T cells isolated from PBMCs. The receptors come from a human donor in good health.

This clone came up once. CDR3 DNA: TGTGCCTGGAGTGTACTAGGCGAGAAATTGAACTATGGCTACACCTTC. It codes for CAWSVLGEKLNYGYTF. The chain employs TRBV30 and TRBJ1-2, with D unresolved. Trimming took off 0 bases at V and 2 bases at J, with 16 bases between the two ends. Germline V CDR1 and CDR2: GTSNPN, SVGIG (reference sequence). This CDR3 comprises 16 residues.

The gene calls are TRBV2 and TRBJ2-5; a possible D gene is TRBD2 (5 bases). This CDR3 region has 14 residues. V lost 7 bases and J 1 base, leaving 13 bases between the germline ends. Germline CDR1 and CDR2: SNHLY and FYNNEI. The CDR3 DNA follows: TGTGCCAGCATCGGGGAAAGTGTCCAAGAGACCCAGTACTTC. Residues: CASIGESVQETQYF.

This sequence joins TRBV7-3 and TRBJ2-2; a weak D match, TRBD1 (6 bases). Germline loops: CDR1 SGHTA, CDR2 FQGTGA. The CDR3 spans 19 residues. V dropped 5 bases and J dropped 2 bases, with 24 bases sitting between them. The CDR3 sequence is CASSSLRGQKGTNTGELFF. The CDR3 DNA is TGTGCCAGCAGCAGCCTAAGGGGACAAAAGGGGACAAACACCGGGGAGCTGTTTTTT.

The rearrangement joins TRBV6-6 to TRBJ2-7, with TRBD1 matching over 9 bases. Unmatched junction bases numbered 12, after V lost 10 bases and J lost 2 bases. The length of the CDR3 is 15 residues. CDR1 and CDR2 from the germline V gene are MNHNY and SVGAGI (reference sequence). The CDR3 spells CATASRDRVPYEQYF. The CDR3, as DNA: TGTGCCACCGCCTCCCGGGACAGGGTTCCCTACGAGCAGTACTTC.

The rearrangement links TRBV6-1 to TRBJ1-5; 9 bases agree with TRBD1. The CDR3 is 18 residues long. V was clipped by 2 bases and J by 1 base; unmatched bases: 9. Germline-derived CDR1 and CDR2 are MNHNS and SASEGT. CDR3 sequence reads: CASSELDRGIVSNQPQHF. The CDR3 coding sequence is TGTGCCAGCAGTGAACTGGACAGGGGTATAGTAAGCAATCAGCCCCAGCATTTT.

V usage is TRBV6-5 and J usage is TRBJ1-1, with no clear D. CDR3 length equals 12 residues. The germline gives CDR1 MNHEY, CDR2 SVGAGI. Trimming removed 6 bases from V and 0 bases from J, with 5 bases in between. The CDR3 is CASSFMNTEAFF. For the CDR3, the DNA is TGTGCCAGCAGCTTTATGAACACTGAAGCTTTCTTT.

This clone came up once. The chain employs TRBV28 and TRBJ1-1; D might be TRBD1 (5 bases). Germline V gives CDR1 MDHEN, CDR2 SYDVKM. The V end was cut by 4 bases, the J end by 7 bases, with 10 bases between. This CDR3 spans 12 amino acids. The CDR3 DNA follows: TGTGCCAGCAGTTCCCGACAGAATGAAGCTTTCTTT. Amino acid sequence: CASSSRQNEAFF.

The rearrangement uses TRBV25-1 and TRBJ1-3, with 9 bases that match TRBD1. The CDR3 length is 14 residues. Germline values: CDR1 MGHDK, CDR2 SYGVNS. The trim removed 4 bases at V and 4 bases at J, leaving 2 bases unmatched. This CDR3 is CASSGQGDGNTIYF. The CDR3 nucleotides read TGTGCCAGCAGTGGACAGGGGGACGGAAACACCATATATTTT.

V gene TRBV4-3 combines with J gene TRBJ2-7, with 11 bases fitting TRBD2. Germline V gene lookup returns CDR1 LGHNA and CDR2 YSLEER. V lost 2 bases to trimming and J lost 3 bases; unmatched junction nucleotides: 0. The CDR3 runs to 14 residues. The CDR3 coding sequence is TGCGCCAGCAGCCAACTAGCGGGAGGCTACGAGCAGTACTTC. As protein: CASSQLAGGYEQYF.

This rearrangement joins TRBV28 to TRBJ2-7; 7 bases map to TRBD1. The junction had 15 bases not matched to a gene; V was cut back by 7 bases and J by 6 bases. Germline CDR1 reads MDHEN; CDR2 reads SYDVKM. The CDR3 is 15 residues long. The CDR3 nucleotides read TGTGCCAGCATCTCGTCTTTTGAGGGGGCAGGCGAGCAGTACTTC. Its protein is CASISSFEGAGEQYF.

This chain's CDR3 is CASSLQGSPFNYGYTF. The CDR3 DNA is TGTGCCAGCAGCTTACAGGGGTCCCCTTTTAACTATGGCTACACCTTC. The rearrangement uses TRBV11-2 and TRBJ1-2; D might be TRBD1 (6 bases). V lost 2 bases and J lost 1, with 14 bases in between. The length of the CDR3 is 16 residues. Per the germline V gene, CDR1 is SGHAT and CDR2 is FQNNGV.